The clone carrying this TCR beta chain has just a few counts. Its antigen is undetermined. Only in-frame clones appear in the TCRdb table, and some are missing; sequencing was by immunoSEQ multiplex PCR. Of roughly 110,000 clones in the sample, 90% were seen once. The data stem from a study of T cell responses to AZD1222 COVID-19 vaccine. Study results and limitations: Only a handful of AZD1222 recipients, five to seven in all, had baseline seropositivity. In a largely white British group with more females than males, clonal diversity was possibly underestimated. Vaccine-associated CD4 TCRs ranged over spike, dominating at 160-218 and 743-854.

The CDR3 extends over 15 amino acids. The ends lost 4 bases at V and 4 bases at J; junction bases unmatched: 5. Germline CDR1 LGHNA, CDR2 YSLEER. Material: peripheral blood, obtained 28 days after the second AZD1222 dose. This chain links TRBV4-3 with TRBJ2-1; TRBD1 agrees at 9 bases. The clonotype was recovered from an adult who received the AZD1222 COVID-19 vaccine. CDR3 nucleotides: TGCGCCAGCAGCCCGGGACAGGGCGATTACAATGAGCAGTTCTTC. Translating gives CASSPGQGDYNEQFF.